This T cell receptor (beta chain) stems from a study of regulatory T cells in long-lasting Graves disease. About the research overall: Newly diagnosed Graves' patients had taken antithyroid drugs under 3 months. The study, taken as a whole, reports: Accuracy might have suffered from few samples. Among samples with persistent disease, TRBV28, TRBJ1-2 and TRBJ2-5 were favored.

Arm-PCR of CDR3 regions with iRepertoire HTBI primers generated TCR beta libraries. TCRdb re-called the multiplex PCR reads through MiXCR, storing one row per CDR3 protein. The data hold more than 300,000 distinct CDR3 sequences, with 15% to 19% observed a single time. CDR3 length equals 15 residues. Germline V gene lookup returns CDR1 SGHTA and CDR2 FQGTGA. V lost 4 bases and J lost 7, with 16 bases in between. This sample's time point: newly diagnosed GD, antithyroid drugs for less than 3 months. Following extraction of RNA from PBMCs, that RNA was used to make the TCR library. Roughly 9 milliliters of peripheral blood were drawn into EDTA tubes. Comment on this clonotype: Its antigen is still unknown.

The TCR originated in a female donor with Graves disease. The specimen comprised peripheral blood mononuclear cells (PBMCs), sampled at new diagnosis, from a patient treated with antithyroid drugs. This chain uses TRBV7-3 with TRBJ1-4; D gene uncertain. Here the CDR3 reads CASSSPPASGEKLFF. In DNA form, the CDR3 reads TGTGCCAGCAGCTCCCCGCCCGCTAGTGGTGAAAAACTGTTTTTT.